One and the same sample provided the 30 T cell receptor beta chains below, sequenced in a study of blood T cell repertoires in COVID-19. Profiling relied on immunoSEQ multiplex PCR, and the TCRdb table lists in-frame clones only, not all of them. The sample carries hundreds of thousands of clones, around 89% recorded once. The sequencing input was PBMCs or T cells enriched from blood (not recorded which). Source of these receptors: a man aged 18 to 30 who had recovered from COVID-19.

The V call is TRBV9, the J call TRBJ1-2; D is possibly TRBD1 (6 bases). The CDR3 is 13 residues long. The V and J ends lost 2 bases and 6 bases respectively, with 11 bases between them. CDR1 is SGDLS, CDR2 YYNGEE, per germline. The CDR3 nucleotides read TGTGCCAGCAGCGTTACAGGGAGTGATGGCTACACCTTC. It yields the protein CASSVTGSDGYTF.

The chain recombines TRBV6-6 with TRBJ1-5, with D tentatively TRBD1 (6 bases). The CDR3 has 15 amino acids. Germline CDR1 and CDR2: MNHNY and SVGAGI (reference sequence). V lost 7 bases, J lost 2 bases, and 15 bases lay in between. The CDR3 DNA reads as TGTGCCAGCACCGGAACAGGGTCCCGCAATCAGCCCCAGCATTTT. Translating it yields CASTGTGSRNQPQHF.

The chain combines TRBV5-5 with TRBJ1-2, with 7 bases matching TRBD1. The germline V gene has CDR1 SGHKS and CDR2 YYEKEE (reference sequence). J was trimmed by 3 bases and V by 3 bases; bases with no gene match: 8. The length of the CDR3 is 15 residues. CDR3 sequence reads: CASSSRQGRDYGYTF. The CDR3 nucleotides read TGTGCCAGCAGCTCCAGACAGGGAAGAGACTATGGCTACACCTTC.

The CDR3: CAHGRTGIGEQFF. Written as DNA, the CDR3 is TGTGCCCACGGCCGGACAGGGATCGGTGAGCAGTTCTTC. The chain joins TRBV6-5 to TRBJ2-1, with 8 bases identical to TRBD1. J was trimmed by 9 bases and V by 11 bases; bases with no gene match: 12. The CDR3 is 13 amino acids. Germline CDR1 and CDR2: MNHEY and SVGAGI.

V gene TRBV29-1 combines with J gene TRBJ1-5; no reliable D call. The CDR3 is 12 residues long. V was trimmed by 4 bases and J by 6 bases, leaving 10 bases between them. CDR1 and CDR2 (germline): SQVTM, ANQGSEA. The CDR3 loop is CSVGQVGQPQHF. Here the CDR3 DNA reads TGCAGCGTTGGCCAGGTCGGTCAGCCCCAGCATTTT.

The chain couples TRBV10-3 to TRBJ2-6, with TRBD1 matching 8 bases. The CDR3 has 18 residues. The V and J ends lost 4 bases and 1 base, in that order; junction bases with no gene match: 9. Germline V gene sequence: CDR1 ENHRY, CDR2 SYGVKD. The CDR3 spells CAISARTGSYSGANVLTF. The CDR3 nucleotides read TGTGCCATCAGTGCCAGGACAGGGTCTTATTCTGGGGCCAACGTCCTGACTTTC.

The chain recombines TRBV19 with TRBJ2-7; 9 bases are a match to TRBD1. The germline gives CDR1 LNHDA, CDR2 SQIVND (reference sequence). The CDR3 extends over 14 amino acids. J was trimmed by 3 bases and V by 5 bases; bases with no gene match: 5. The CDR3 DNA follows: TGTGCCAGTAGTCCGGACAGGGGTTACTACGAGCAGTACTTC. Its protein product is CASSPDRGYYEQYF. Complete variable domain (other parts from reference TRBV19 and TRBJ2-7): DGGITQSPKYLFRKEGQNVTLSCEQNLNHDAMYWYRQDPGQGLRLIYYSQIVNDFQKGDIAEGYSVSREKKESFPLTVTSAQKNPTAFYLCASSPDRGYYEQYFGPGTRLTVT.

By sample fraction, this clone is medium-sized. The rearrangement uses TRBV4-2 and TRBJ2-3; 8 nucleotides line up with TRBD1. The CDR3 sequence is 16 residues long. V shed 0 bases, J shed 4 bases, and the junction held 6 bases outside the gene matches. The germline V gene has CDR1 LGHNA and CDR2 YNFKEQ. The CDR3 DNA is TGTGCCAGCAGCCAAGATCTGGCAGGGGGCGCAGATACGCAGTATTTT. It specifies CASSQDLAGGADTQYF.

CDR3 DNA: TGTGCCAGCAGTGTATCGTCCGGAGGGGTCCAGCCCCAGCATTTT. It yields the protein CASSVSSGGVQPQHF. The rearrangement joins TRBV2 to TRBJ1-5; D perhaps matches TRBD1 (5 bases). Trimming cost V 4 bases and J 7 bases, with 17 bases left between them. The CDR3 contains 15 residues. Germline assignment: CDR1 SNHLY and CDR2 FYNNEI.

The V gene is TRBV12-5, the J gene TRBJ2-6, with 7 bases fitting TRBD1. Germline CDR1 reads LGHNT; CDR2 reads FRNRAP. The junction had 2 bases not matched to a gene; V was cut back by 1 base and J by 2 bases. The CDR3 extends over 16 amino acids. This CDR3 is CASGLGQGTGANVLTF. In DNA, the CDR3 is TGTGCTAGTGGTTTGGGACAGGGTACTGGGGCCAACGTCCTGACTTTC.

The genes are TRBV7-8 and TRBJ1-3; D is undetermined. Per germline, CDR1 SGHVS and CDR2 FQNEAQ. The length of the CDR3 is 14 residues. Deletions cut 5 bases from V and 4 bases from J, with 12 bases between. CDR3 sequence reads: CASSPGHLGNTIYF. CDR3 DNA sequence: TGTGCCAGCAGCCCAGGCCACCTGGGAAACACCATATATTTT.

The chain links TRBV25-1 to TRBJ1-4; the match to TRBD1 covers 9 bases. V lost 3 bases to trimming and J lost 8 bases; unmatched junction nucleotides: 10. Germline V gene sequence: CDR1 MGHDK, CDR2 SYGVNS. There are 16 residues in the CDR3. CDR3 loop: CASSDSVQGAAEKLFF. DNA of the CDR3: TGTGCCAGCAGTGACTCGGTACAGGGGGCGGCCGAAAAACTGTTTTTT.

This sequence joins TRBV7-9 and TRBJ1-2; TRBD1 agrees at 11 bases. The junction had 4 bases not matched to a gene; V was cut back by 0 bases and J by 7 bases. Germline V gives CDR1 SEHNR, CDR2 FQNEAQ (reference sequence). The length of the CDR3 is 15 residues. CDR3 in amino acids: CASSLAGTGGLGYTF. The CDR3 coding sequence is TGTGCCAGCAGCTTAGCCGGGACAGGGGGACTTGGCTACACCTTC.

The chain recombines TRBV6-2 or TRBV6-3 with TRBJ2-7; 9 bases agree with TRBD2. The CDR3 loop spans 16 amino acids. Germline lookup yields CDR1 MNHEY and CDR2 SVGEGT. V shed 2 bases and J 2 bases; nucleotides not matched to a gene: 7. CDR3 nucleotides: TGTGCCAGCAGTTACGGTAACTCTAGCGGGGCCTACGAGCAGTACTTC. Its translation: CASSYGNSSGAYEQYF.

The chain uses TRBV7-6 and TRBJ2-5, with TRBD1 matching over 10 bases. This CDR3 has 14 amino acids. Germline values: CDR1 SGHVS, CDR2 FNYEAQ. V lost 5 bases and J lost 4; bases outside the gene matches: 4. The CDR3, as DNA: TGTGCCAGCAGCCGGACAGGGGGGGGAGAGACCCAGTACTTC. Residues: CASSRTGGGETQYF.

V and J are TRBV19 and TRBJ2-7; a possible D gene is TRBD1 (6 bases). CDR3 length: 13 residues. The germline gives CDR1 LNHDA, CDR2 SQIVND (reference sequence). The V gene lost 5 bases and the J gene lost 3 bases, with 11 bases spanning the gap. The CDR3 here is CASSLIQGYEQYF. DNA for the CDR3: TGTGCCAGTAGTCTAATACAGGGCTACGAGCAGTACTTC.

This clone was found once. Germline and junction disagree at one end, which may indicate a read error. The chain uses TRBV23-1 and TRBJ1-2; D gene unclear. TRBV23-1 is given ORF status, its function remaining uncertain. The CDR3 consists of 15 residues. The CDR3 nucleotides read TGCGCCAGCAGTCAATCTGGGAGGATCAGGCTTCCAGTTTCCTTC. It codes for CASSQSGRIRLPVSF.

The chain joins TRBV7-8 to TRBJ2-3, with TRBD2 matching 14 bases. CDR1 is SGHVS and CDR2 is FQNEAQ in the germline V gene. V shed 9 bases and J 9 bases; nucleotides not matched to a gene: 8. The CDR3 sequence is 14 residues long. The DNA for the CDR3 is TGTGCCAGTTTGGGACTAGCGGGGGAGACGACGCAGTATTTT. The encoded protein is CASLGLAGETTQYF.

V gene TRBV21-1 combines with J gene TRBJ1-1; the tabulated D call, TRBD1, remains unverified against the DNA. TRBV21-1 is marked as a pseudogene. CDR3 size: 17 residues. CDR3 bases: TGTGCCAGCAGCAAAGGTGGGACAGGGGGCTACTACACTGAAGCTTTCTTT. Protein: CASSKGGTGGYYTEAFF.

V is TRBV7-8 and J is TRBJ1-2, with 9 bases that match TRBD1. The CDR3 totals 18 residues. The V gene's germline CDR1 is SGHVS and CDR2 FQNEAQ. The trim removed 4 bases at V and 1 base at J, leaving 13 bases unmatched. Here the CDR3 reads CASSSLADRGIINYGYTF. CDR3 sequence (DNA): TGTGCCAGCAGCTCGTTGGCCGACAGGGGGATTATTAACTATGGCTACACCTTC.

This rearrangement joins TRBV28 to TRBJ1-5; tentative D call: TRBD1 (6 bases). V gave up 1 base and J gave up 11 bases, with 15 bases separating them. The CDR3 covers 14 residues. CDR1 MDHEN and CDR2 SYDVKM come from the germline V gene. Written as DNA, the CDR3 is TGTGCCAGCAGTTTATATCAGGGGCCTAGGACCCAGCATTTT. Amino acid sequence: CASSLYQGPRTQHF.

The chain combines TRBV27 with TRBJ1-5; D not certain. The CDR3 runs to 13 residues. Trimming removed 3 bases from V and 3 bases from J, with 6 bases in between. Germline V lookup: CDR1 MNHEY, CDR2 SMNVEV (reference sequence). The CDR3 here is CASSFQYNQPQHF. For the CDR3, the DNA is TGTGCCAGCAGTTTCCAGTACAATCAGCCCCAGCATTTT.

The chain has TRBV28 and TRBJ2-3; no firm D call. V lost 6 bases to trimming and J lost 6 bases, with 19 bases between them. The CDR3 has 15 residues. Germline V gene lookup returns CDR1 MDHEN and CDR2 SYDVKM. CDR3 in amino acids: CASSITPGLVDTQYF. CDR3 nucleotides: TGTGCCAGCAGCATTACCCCCGGTTTAGTGGATACGCAGTATTTT.

The rearrangement joins TRBV9 to TRBJ2-1; TRBD2 matches 8 bases. CDR3 length equals 17 residues. Germline CDR1 reads SGDLS; CDR2 reads YYNGEE. The V gene end was trimmed by 4 bases and the J gene end by 6 bases; junction bases not matched to a gene: 15. The CDR3 region has the DNA TGTGCCAGCAGCCCTAGGGCCTCAGCGGGAGTGGGCAATGAGCAGTTCTTC. It is translated as CASSPRASAGVGNEQFF.

This clone has a single count. This rearrangement joins TRBV9 to TRBJ1-2; TRBD1 matches at 12 bases. Germline loops: CDR1 SGDLS, CDR2 YYNGEE. J lost 3 bases, V lost 4 bases, and 7 bases had no gene match. This CDR3 contains 16 residues. DNA of the CDR3: TGTGCCAGCAGCCTTCTGGGGACAGGGGGCTACTATGGCTACACCTTC. It translates to CASSLLGTGGYYGYTF.

V and J are TRBV4-1 and TRBJ2-3, with a possible D match to TRBD2 (6 bases). The ends were cut back, 1 base at V and 4 bases at J, with 12 bases in the middle. Germline loops: CDR1 MGHRA, CDR2 YSYEKL. The CDR3 covers 15 residues. The CDR3 reads CASSQGWRDSDTQYF. The DNA for the CDR3 is TGCGCCAGCAGCCAAGGTTGGAGGGATTCAGATACGCAGTATTTT.

The gene calls are TRBV27 and TRBJ2-7; tentatively, D is TRBD2 (5 bases). The germline V and J ends were trimmed by 10 bases and 6 bases, with 22 bases remaining between them. This CDR3 has 14 amino acids. From germline, CDR1 is MNHEY and CDR2 SMNVEV (reference sequence). The CDR3 here is CATAAGLGQAEQYF. The DNA of the CDR3 is TGTGCCACCGCAGCAGGACTCGGGCAGGCCGAGCAGTACTTC.

The V and J genes are TRBV5-1 and TRBJ1-4, with TRBD1 as a possible D gene (5 bases). Trimming took 1 base from V and 8 from J, leaving 21 bases between them. The CDR3 contains 17 residues. Germline V gene lookup returns CDR1 SGHRS and CDR2 YFSETQ. The chain's CDR3 is CASSLLAPGGAGEKLFF. The CDR3, as DNA: TGCGCCAGCAGCTTGTTAGCCCCGGGAGGGGCCGGGGAAAAACTGTTTTTT.

This chain connects TRBV28 to TRBJ1-5, with TRBD1 matching over 7 bases. Looked up from germline, CDR1 is MDHEN and CDR2 is SYDVKM. The CDR3 has 13 residues. The V gene end was trimmed by 8 bases and the J gene end by 2 bases; junction bases not matched to a gene: 3. CDR3: CASDRERNQPQHF. CDR3 nucleotides: TGTGCCAGCGACAGGGAACGCAATCAGCCCCAGCATTTT. The variable domain in full, completed from reference TRBV28 and TRBJ1-5, reads DVKVTQSSRYLVKRTGEKVFLECVQDMDHENMFWYRQDPGLGLRLIYFSYDVKMKEKGDIPEGYSVSREKKERFSLILESASTNQTSMYLCASDRERNQPQHFGDGTRLSIL.

CDR3 region: CAWSGTPLSSGNTIYF. The CDR3 nucleotides read TGTGCCTGGAGTGGGACACCCCTGAGCTCTGGAAACACCATATATTTT. The chain has TRBV30 and TRBJ1-3, with D perhaps TRBD1 (5 bases). This CDR3 is built from 16 residues. V was trimmed by 1 base and J by 0 bases, leaving 13 bases between them. The germline gives CDR1 GTSNPN, CDR2 SVGIG (reference sequence).